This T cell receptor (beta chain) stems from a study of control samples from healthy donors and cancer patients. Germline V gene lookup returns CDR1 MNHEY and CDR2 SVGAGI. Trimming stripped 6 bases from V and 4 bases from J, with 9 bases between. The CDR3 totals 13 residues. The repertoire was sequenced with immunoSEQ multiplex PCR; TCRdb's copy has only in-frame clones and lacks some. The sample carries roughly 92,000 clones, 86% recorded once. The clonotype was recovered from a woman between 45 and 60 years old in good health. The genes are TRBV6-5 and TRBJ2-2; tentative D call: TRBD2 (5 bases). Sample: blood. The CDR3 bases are TGTGCCAGCAGGCAGGAGGCCACCGGGGAGCTGTTTTTT. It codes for CASRQEATGELFF.